These 10 T cell receptor beta chains originate from one sample sequenced in a study of beta chain features in type 1 diabetes (dated by TCRdb to between 2018 and 2020). The receptor library was made with the immunoSEQ multiplex PCR assay. The entire isolated RNA was reverse transcribed using the High Capacity cDNA Reverse Transcription Kit, and thus expressed TCRB transcripts were sequenced. TCRdb provides this immuneACCESS table in a form limited to in-frame rearrangements. Some clones are lacking; in checked studies, under half of them reflect an unresolved V gene, and why the rest are absent is not known. The table for this sample lists 450,000 to 550,000 clones; around 30% of them were counted only once. The ten largest clonotypes hold 0.06% to 0.07% of the sample. The sequencing sample was made of naive CD4+ T cells from blood. The cell subset or site label for this specimen denotes: true naive CD4+ T cells. The receptors here all came from a man between 18 and 29 years old in good health.

The chain recombines TRBV7-3 with TRBJ2-7; possible D gene TRBD1, 5 bases. This CDR3 has 13 amino acids. The V gene lost 2 bases and the J gene lost 2 bases, with 7 bases spanning the gap. The germline V gene encodes CDR1 SGHTA and CDR2 FQGTGA. CDR3 sequence (DNA): TGTGCCAGCAGCTTAGCAGGGACCTACGAGCAGTACTTC. This translates into CASSLAGTYEQYF.

The chain joins TRBV29-1 to TRBJ2-7, with D hard to call. Trimming removed 4 bases from V and 0 bases from J, with 13 bases in between. The CDR3 consists of 14 residues. The germline V gene has CDR1 SQVTM and CDR2 ANQGSEA. The CDR3 DNA is TGCAGCGTTGGAATAGGCCGCCACTCCTACGAGCAGTACTTC. This sequence encodes CSVGIGRHSYEQYF.

This clone was detected only once. The chain couples TRBV11-2 to TRBJ2-7, with TRBD2 identical over 8 bases. Trimming cost V 5 bases and J 4 bases; bases outside gene matches: 16. Germline V gives CDR1 SGHAT, CDR2 FQNNGV. The CDR3 has 17 residues. The CDR3 sequence is CASSPLSGQRELYEQYF. For the CDR3, the DNA is TGTGCCAGCAGCCCCCTCTCGGGCCAGCGGGAGTTGTACGAGCAGTACTTC.

The chain links TRBV15 to TRBJ2-7; TRBD1 agrees at 8 bases. Per the germline V gene, CDR1 is LNHNV and CDR2 is YYDKDF (reference sequence). This CDR3 has 15 amino acids. Trimming cost V 2 bases and J 3 bases; bases outside gene matches: 6. The CDR3 here is CATSRPGTGIYEQYF. The DNA of the CDR3 is TGTGCCACCAGCAGACCCGGGACAGGTATCTACGAGCAGTACTTC.

This clone was picked up a small number of times. CDR3 amino acids: CASSLTGSGNTIYF. CDR3 nucleotide sequence: TGTGCCAGCAGCTTAACGGGCTCTGGAAACACCATATATTTT. J is TRBJ1-3 and V is TRBV7-9; D unresolved. Between the trimmed V and J ends, which lost 2 bases and 0 bases, there was a span of 5 bases. The CDR3 contains 14 residues. The germline V gene has CDR1 SEHNR and CDR2 FQNEAQ (reference sequence).

Turning to this clone: The germline gene is not matched at one end of the junction; a read error may be the cause. The rearrangement joins TRBV12-5 to TRBJ2-2; D might be TRBD2 (6 bases). The CDR3 sequence is 14 residues long. Germline V gene lookup returns CDR1 LGHNT and CDR2 FRNRAP. This chain's CDR3 is CASAAGRNIGELFF. The CDR3 region has the DNA TGTGCTAGTGCGGCAGGGAGGAACATCGGGGAGCTGTTTTTT.

This clone was recorded a few times. One end of the junction does not line up with germline, which may come from a read error. The chain carries TRBV30 and TRBJ2-5; D is undetermined. Germline V lookup: CDR1 GTSNPN, CDR2 SVGIG (reference sequence). The CDR3 has 11 residues. In DNA, the CDR3 is TGTGCCTGGAGTGCCCGAGAGGCCCAGTACTTC. Protein: CAWSAREAQYF. Filled out from reference TRBV30 and TRBJ2-5, the complete variable domain reads SQTIHQWPATLVQPVGSPLSLECTVEGTSNPNLYWYRQAAGRGLQLLFYSVGIGQISSEVPQNLSASRPQDRQFILSSKKLLLSDSGFYLCAWSAREAQYFGPGTRLLVL.

Only a few counts were recorded for this clone. This rearrangement joins TRBV7-2 to TRBJ2-5; D may match TRBD1 or TRBD2 (5 bases each). Trimming pared 5 bases from V and 3 bases from J, leaving 16 bases between. This CDR3 contains 15 residues. The germline CDR1 and CDR2 sequences are SGHTA and FQGNSA. In DNA form, the CDR3 reads TGTGCCAGCAGCGGGACCTTGACGGAAAAAGAGACCCAGTACTTC. Translated, it gives CASSGTLTEKETQYF.

The chain uses TRBV7-6 and TRBJ2-7; 9 positions match TRBD1. The V gene end was trimmed by 2 bases and the J gene end by 3 bases; junction bases not matched to a gene: 2. In germline, CDR1 is SGHVS, CDR2 FNYEAQ. The CDR3 totals 14 residues. The chain's CDR3 is CASSLTGGRYEQYF. The CDR3 bases are TGTGCCAGCAGCTTAACAGGGGGCCGCTACGAGCAGTACTTC.

The chain carries TRBV7-2 and TRBJ2-7; D not resolved. Trimming took off 0 bases at V and 7 bases at J, with 10 bases between the two ends. Germline V lookup: CDR1 SGHTA, CDR2 FQGNSA. The CDR3 length is 13 residues. The CDR3: CASSLAGMGEQYF. CDR3 nucleotide sequence: TGTGCCAGCAGCTTAGCGGGGATGGGGGAGCAGTACTTC.